This passage covers 20 T cell receptor beta chains from one sample sequenced in a study of beta chain features in type 1 diabetes. Every isolated RNA sample was fully reverse transcribed, so sequencing captured expressed TCRB transcripts. Profiling relied on immunoSEQ multiplex PCR, and the TCRdb table lists in-frame clones only, not all of them. The sample lists some 400,000 clones, about 14% occurring once. Sequenced sample: naive CD4+ T cells from blood. These receptors were taken from a woman aged 18-30 years in good health.

The table lists this clone with a few counts. The chain has TRBV7-2 and TRBJ1-1; 9 bases line up with TRBD1. CDR3 size: 14 residues. Germline CDR1 is SGHTA and CDR2 is FQGNSA. V was pared by 5 bases and J by 4 bases, with 5 bases of the junction left unmatched. The CDR3, as DNA: TGTGCCAGCAGCCCCCGACAGGGGGGCACTGAAGCTTTCTTT. Its translation is CASSPRQGGTEAFF.

This clone was found a few times. The chain has TRBV29-1 and TRBJ1-1; 8 positions agree with TRBD1. Trimming removed 6 bases from V and 1 base from J; junction bases left unmatched: 1. The germline gives CDR1 SQVTM, CDR2 ANQGSEA. The CDR3 is 12 residues long. The CDR3 DNA is TGCAGCGTCCAGGGGGCGAACACTGAAGCTTTCTTT. Translated: CSVQGANTEAFF.

V and J are TRBV28 and TRBJ1-1, with D unclear. The germline gives CDR1 MDHEN, CDR2 SYDVKM. The CDR3 is 13 residues long. V was cut by 2 bases and J by 1 base, with 5 bases left in between. CDR3 region: CASSLRRNTEAFF. In DNA form, the CDR3 reads TGTGCCAGCAGTTTAAGGAGGAACACTGAAGCTTTCTTT.

This clone was found a few times. The chain employs TRBV29-1 and TRBJ1-2, with TRBD1 identical over 8 bases. This CDR3 has 13 residues. CDR1 SQVTM and CDR2 ANQGSEA come from the germline V gene. The trim removed 3 bases at V and 3 bases at J, leaving 3 bases unmatched. The CDR3 nucleotides read TGCAGCGTTGATAAGGGACAGGACTATGGCTACACCTTC. Protein sequence: CSVDKGQDYGYTF.

This clone was detected a few times. The V and J genes are TRBV6-5 and TRBJ2-3; D is perhaps TRBD2 (5 bases). Germline V CDR1 and CDR2: MNHEY, SVGAGI. Between the trimmed V and J ends, which lost 0 bases and 1 base, there was a span of 11 bases. The CDR3 has 16 residues. For the CDR3, the DNA is TGTGCCAGCAGTTACTCGCCCGGGATCGGCACAGATACGCAGTATTTT. Encoded protein: CASSYSPGIGTDTQYF.

V usage is TRBV7-8 and J usage is TRBJ2-6; 10 bases map to TRBD1. CDR1 and CDR2 (germline): SGHVS, FQNEAQ. J gave up 2 bases and V 4 bases, and 8 bases lay outside the gene matches. The CDR3 is made up of 18 amino acids. The CDR3 region is CASSYPNDRGPGANVLTF. The CDR3 DNA is TGTGCCAGCAGCTACCCCAACGACAGGGGGCCTGGGGCCAACGTCCTGACTTTC.

J is TRBJ2-2 and V is TRBV27, with D possibly being TRBD2 (5 bases). V was pared by 5 bases and J by 6 bases, with 19 bases between. The germline CDR1 and CDR2 sequences are MNHEY and SMNVEV (reference sequence). This CDR3 is 16 amino acids long. This chain's CDR3 is CASSPRGLGVSGELFF. The CDR3 DNA follows: TGTGCCAGCAGTCCCCGAGGGTTGGGAGTGTCCGGGGAGCTGTTTTTT.

This sequence joins TRBV7-9 and TRBJ1-1, with a tentative D call TRBD1 (6 bases). CDR1 SEHNR and CDR2 FQNEAQ come from the germline V gene (reference sequence). The CDR3 has 16 residues. Trimming took 0 bases from V and 3 from J, leaving 14 bases between them. The CDR3: CASSLALTGLYTEAFF. The CDR3 DNA reads as TGTGCCAGCAGCTTAGCGCTAACAGGGTTGTACACTGAAGCTTTCTTT.

V gene TRBV30 combines with J gene TRBJ2-1; 10 nucleotides agree with TRBD2. The CDR3 is made up of 18 amino acids. CDR1 and CDR2 (germline): GTSNPN, SVGIG (reference sequence). The J segment lost 1 base and the V segment lost 2 bases, leaving 11 bases of the junction unmatched. Written as DNA, the CDR3 is TGTGCCTGGAGTCATAGCGGGAGGTCTGTTTATTCCTACAATGAGCAGTTCTTC. It encodes CAWSHSGRSVYSYNEQFF. The variable domain in full, completed from reference TRBV30 and TRBJ2-1, reads SQTIHQWPATLVQPVGSPLSLECTVEGTSNPNLYWYRQAAGRGLQLLFYSVGIGQISSEVPQNLSASRPQDRQFILSSKKLLLSDSGFYLCAWSHSGRSVYSYNEQFFGPGTRLTVL.

In this sample, this clone turned up a few times. This chain connects TRBV7-9 to TRBJ2-7, with 9 bases that match TRBD2. Germline V CDR1 and CDR2: SEHNR, FQNEAQ (reference sequence). CDR3 length: 14 residues. Unmatched junction bases numbered 5, after V lost 3 bases and J lost 5 bases. CDR3 bases: TGTGCCAGCAGCTTGGCGGGAGGGCCCAACGAGCAGTACTTC. Translated: CASSLAGGPNEQYF.

The V gene is TRBV13, the J gene TRBJ2-1; 9 bases match TRBD1. This CDR3 is built from 15 residues. The germline V gene encodes CDR1 PRHDT and CDR2 FYEKMQ (reference sequence). V gave up 3 bases and J gave up 5 bases; unmatched junction bases: 5. CDR3 nucleotide sequence: TGTGCCAGCAGCTTCGCCGGGACAGGGCACAATGAGCAGTTCTTC. As protein: CASSFAGTGHNEQFF.

The V and J genes are TRBV9 and TRBJ2-3; D possibly corresponds to TRBD1 (5 bases). CDR1 is SGDLS, CDR2 YYNGEE, per germline. The germline V and J ends were trimmed by 3 bases and 0 bases, with 11 bases remaining between them. This CDR3 has 15 amino acids. CDR3 bases: TGTGCCAGCAGCGCTTACAGGAGTAGCACAGATACGCAGTATTTT. Translated: CASSAYRSSTDTQYF. The full variable domain, with the rest looked up from reference TRBV9 and TRBJ2-3, is DSGVTQTPKHLITATGQRVTLRCSPRSGDLSVYWYQQSLDQGLQFLIQYYNGEERAKGNILERFSAQQFPDLHSELNLSSLELGDSALYFCASSAYRSSTDTQYFGPGTRLTVL.

This sequence joins TRBV18 and TRBJ1-5; TRBD1 agrees at 8 bases. V shed 3 bases and J 3 bases; nucleotides not matched to a gene: 4. Germline-derived CDR1 and CDR2 are KGHSH and LQKENI. The CDR3 length is 15 residues. CDR3 sequence (DNA): TGTGCCAGCTCACCTAGGACAGGGTACAATCAGCCCCAGCATTTT. As protein: CASSPRTGYNQPQHF.

This clone came up a few times. The chain links TRBV19 to TRBJ2-1; perhaps TRBD2 as D (7 bases). This CDR3 region has 16 residues. Trimming took 5 bases from V and 0 from J, leaving 14 bases between them. Per the germline V gene, CDR1 is LNHDA and CDR2 is SQIVND (reference sequence). CDR3 amino acids: CASSLQGGISYNEQFF. CDR3 nucleotide sequence: TGTGCCAGTAGTCTACAGGGAGGGATCTCCTACAATGAGCAGTTCTTC.

This clone occurred a few times. The rearrangement links TRBV29-1 to TRBJ2-1; no clear D. The CDR3 extends over 10 amino acids. V was trimmed by 4 bases and J by 9 bases, leaving 7 bases between them. Per germline, CDR1 SQVTM and CDR2 ANQGSEA. The CDR3 sequence is CSVGAFEQFF. The CDR3 DNA is TGCAGCGTTGGGGCTTTTGAGCAGTTCTTC.

The table lists this clone with a few counts. The V and J genes are TRBV4-1 and TRBJ2-4, with 9 bases fitting TRBD2. CDR1 is MGHRA, CDR2 YSYEKL, per germline. After removal of 4 bases from V and 0 bases from J, the junction contained 4 bases not matched to a gene. The CDR3 is 16 residues long. The CDR3: CASSRGAGGAKNIQYF. The CDR3, as DNA: TGCGCCAGCAGCCGGGGAGCGGGAGGAGCCAAAAACATTCAGTACTTC.

A few counts support this clone. V and J are TRBV4-2 and TRBJ2-2; maybe TRBD1 (6 bases). The CDR3 extends over 15 amino acids. Trimming removed 6 bases from V and 4 bases from J, with 15 bases in between. Per germline, CDR1 LGHNA and CDR2 YNFKEQ. Written as DNA, the CDR3 is TGTGCCAGCAGTGAACAGGGACGGAGCACCGGGGAGCTGTTTTTT. It codes for CASSEQGRSTGELFF.

This chain connects TRBV5-1 to TRBJ2-3; TRBD2 is a possible D gene (6 bases). The germline V gene has CDR1 SGHRS and CDR2 YFSETQ. Trimming took 6 bases from V and 4 from J, leaving 15 bases between them. There are 14 residues in the CDR3. This CDR3 reads CASTPLEGSDTQYF. Written as DNA, the CDR3 is TGCGCCAGCACCCCATTGGAGGGCTCAGATACGCAGTATTTT. The variable domain in full, completed from reference TRBV5-1 and TRBJ2-3, reads KAGVTQTPRYLIKTRGQQVTLSCSPISGHRSVSWYQQTPGQGLQFLFEYFSETQRNKGNFPGRFSGRQFSNSRSEMNVSTLELGDSALYLCASTPLEGSDTQYFGPGTRLTVL.

This clone turned up a few times. This same CDR3 is encoded by further DNA sequences in the sample. This rearrangement joins TRBV29-1 to TRBJ1-1; 7 positions match TRBD1. V shed 6 bases, J shed 2 bases, and the junction held 3 bases outside the gene matches. CDR3 size: 12 residues. Germline-derived CDR1 and CDR2 are SQVTM and ANQGSEA. CDR3 sequence: CSVRTGNTEAFF. CDR3 sequence (DNA): TGCAGCGTCCGGACAGGCAACACTGAAGCTTTCTTT.

In its sample, this clone was seen a few times. The J gene is TRBJ2-5, the V gene TRBV4-3; 7 nucleotides line up with TRBD2. Germline CDR1 and CDR2: LGHNA and YSLEER. CDR3 length equals 16 residues. Germline trimming cut 1 base from V and 1 base from J; bases unmatched to any gene: 6. The CDR3, as DNA: TGCGCCAGCAGCCAAGCAACGCGGGGGACCCAAGAGACCCAGTACTTC. It yields the protein CASSQATRGTQETQYF.